One sample yielded the 11 T cell receptor beta chains listed below, sequenced in a study of cytomegalovirus exposure and HLA in healthy donors. The assay was immunoSEQ multiplex PCR, and TCRdb's table has in-frame clones only and misses some. The repertoire holds about 65,000 clones, with roughly 94% as singletons. The sequencing sample was made of PBMCs. These receptors all stem from a man younger than 35 in good health and CMV-seropositive.

This sequence joins TRBV30 and TRBJ2-3; 8 bases fit TRBD2. The germline V gene has CDR1 GTSNPN and CDR2 SVGIG (reference sequence). The CDR3 has 14 residues. The V and J ends lost 8 bases and 6 bases, in that order; junction bases with no gene match: 13. The CDR3 spells CALEREYVGDTQYF. The CDR3 nucleotides read TGTGCCCTCGAGCGGGAGTACGTCGGGGATACGCAGTATTTT. The full variable domain, with the rest looked up from reference TRBV30 and TRBJ2-3, is SQTIHQWPATLVQPVGSPLSLECTVEGTSNPNLYWYRQAAGRGLQLLFYSVGIGQISSEVPQNLSASRPQDRQFILSSKKLLLSDSGFYLCALEREYVGDTQYFGPGTRLTVL.

The gene calls are TRBV6-5 and TRBJ1-2; D is unresolved. V lost 3 bases and J 4 bases, leaving 12 bases between the germline ends. This CDR3 is 14 amino acids long. Germline lookup yields CDR1 MNHEY and CDR2 SVGAGI. DNA for the CDR3: TGTGCCAGCAGTTATGGCAGATACCTCTATGGCTACACCTTC. Its protein is CASSYGRYLYGYTF.

The chain couples TRBV21-1 to TRBJ2-7; the table's D call, TRBD2, was not checked against the DNA. TRBV21-1 is a recognized pseudogene. The CDR3 is made up of 18 amino acids. The CDR3 nucleotides read TGTGCCAGCAGCAAAGGTGTCGTTGGCGGGAGGGCCCCCTACGAGCAGTACTTC. Its translation is CASSKGVVGGRAPYEQYF.

This clone occurred once. This chain joins TRBV29-1 and TRBJ1-3; D ambiguous. From germline, CDR1 is SQVTM and CDR2 ANQGSEA. The CDR3 is made up of 11 amino acids. V was cut by 4 bases and J by 4 bases, with 5 bases left in between. CDR3 bases: TGCAGCGTTGCCCCAGGAAACACCATATATTTT. This sequence encodes CSVAPGNTIYF.

The chain has TRBV11-2 and TRBJ1-5, with D unclear. Between the trimmed V and J ends, which lost 1 base and 1 base, there was a span of 11 bases. CDR3 size: 16 residues. Germline CDR1 is SGHAT and CDR2 is FQNNGV. The CDR3 is CASSLVASWSNQPQHF. CDR3 DNA sequence: TGTGCCAGCAGCTTAGTCGCCAGTTGGAGCAATCAGCCCCAGCATTTT.

V usage is TRBV19 and J usage is TRBJ1-1, with D possibly being TRBD1 (6 bases). The CDR3 spans 15 residues. V shed 6 bases and J shed 0 bases, with 14 bases lying between them. Germline assignment: CDR1 LNHDA and CDR2 SQIVND (reference sequence). CDR3 in DNA: TGTGCCAGTAGGTTCAGGGGCTCGGTGAACACTGAAGCTTTCTTT. It is translated as CASRFRGSVNTEAFF. Filled out from reference TRBV19 and TRBJ1-1, the complete variable domain reads DGGITQSPKYLFRKEGQNVTLSCEQNLNHDAMYWYRQDPGQGLRLIYYSQIVNDFQKGDIAEGYSVSREKKESFPLTVTSAQKNPTAFYLCASRFRGSVNTEAFFGQGTRLTVV.

V is TRBV7-3 and J is TRBJ2-2; D is undetermined. Germline CDR1 reads SGHTA; CDR2 reads FQGTGA. The V end was cut by 1 base, the J end by 1 base, with 7 bases between. The CDR3 spans 15 residues. The CDR3 DNA is TGTGCCAGCAGCTTAAACTCCATGAACACCGGGGAGCTGTTTTTT. This sequence encodes CASSLNSMNTGELFF. Using reference TRBV7-3 and TRBJ2-2 for the parts outside the CDR3, the full variable domain is GAGVSQTPSNKVTEKGKYVELRCDPISGHTALYWYRQSLGQGPEFLIYFQGTGAADDSGLPNDRFFAVRPEGSVSTLKIQRTERGDSAVYLCASSLNSMNTGELFFGEGSRLTVL.

This clone was recorded only once. The V call is TRBV11-2, the J call TRBJ1-1; D gene uncertain. Trimming cost V 2 bases and J 5 bases, with 3 bases left between them. CDR3 length equals 11 residues. Germline CDR1 and CDR2: SGHAT and FQNNGV. CDR3 amino acids: CASSLSTEAFF. In nucleotides, the CDR3 is TGTGCCAGCAGCTTATCAACTGAAGCTTTCTTT.

The count of this clone is one. The V call is TRBV19, the J call TRBJ2-1, with 11 bases that match TRBD2. The J segment lost 5 bases and the V segment lost 3 bases, leaving 12 bases of the junction unmatched. Germline assignment: CDR1 LNHDA and CDR2 SQIVND (reference sequence). CDR3 length equals 18 residues. DNA of the CDR3: TGTGCCAGTAGTATGGGCCTAGCGGGAGGAAGGGCCCACAATGAGCAGTTCTTC. As protein: CASSMGLAGGRAHNEQFF.

The genes are TRBV10-1 and TRBJ2-1; TRBD2 matches at 8 bases. The germline CDR1 and CDR2 sequences are WNHNN and SYGVQD (reference sequence). The V gene end was trimmed by 2 bases and the J gene end by 4 bases; junction bases not matched to a gene: 1. The CDR3 consists of 14 residues. The CDR3 DNA follows: TGCGCCAGCAGTGAGCGGGAGGGGTACAATGAGCAGTTCTTC. It codes for CASSEREGYNEQFF.

The rearrangement links TRBV4-1 to TRBJ1-3; possibly TRBD1 for D (5 bases). CDR3 size: 15 residues. Trimming took off 3 bases at V and 0 bases at J, with 9 bases between the two ends. From germline, CDR1 is MGHRA and CDR2 YSYEKL. The CDR3 reads CASSQTDISGNTIYF. CDR3 sequence (DNA): TGCGCCAGCAGCCAGACAGACATCTCTGGAAACACCATATATTTT.